This TCR beta chain was sequenced in a study of human T cells and chemical hapten exposure. About the research overall: Donors were sensitized with 2% DPC on the upper inner arm. Findings and limits, study-wide: Expanded TCRs clustered into significantly more large CDR3 similarity groups than controls, the analysis revealed.

This CDR3 is built from 17 residues. Trimming cost V 3 bases and J 3 bases; bases outside gene matches: 10. Looked up from germline, CDR1 is SEHNR and CDR2 is FQNEAQ (reference sequence). This clonotype was recorded many times. Its target is unknown. The time point is: patch test 2, 6 weeks after DPC sensitization. Sample treatment: therapeutic diphenylcyclopropenone sensitization with weekly scalp DPC. In the source study's methods: A per-sample median of approximately 100,000 TCRs was observed, with a range of about 20,000 to 700,000. TCRdb re-derived calls from the RACE reads in MiXCR, one entry per CDR3 protein. What appears here as the V and J calls and clone size reflects TCRdb's work, not the paper's. This table holds fewer than 80,000 distinct CDR3 sequences, around 10% found once.

Specimen: whole blood, collected in connection with sensitization to the hapten diphenylcyclopropenone (DPC). The chain joins TRBV7-9 to TRBJ2-4; TRBD1 agrees at 8 bases. The source is a woman aged 45-65 years with alopecia areata. Some clones in this sample may be carry-over from other donors' samples. This CDR3 reads CASSLSRQGAVKNIQYF. The CDR3 DNA reads as TGTGCCAGCAGCTTGAGTCGCCAGGGGGCGGTCAAAAACATTCAGTACTTC.